This TCR beta chain was sequenced during a study of blood T cell repertoires in COVID-19. About the study: PBMCs, B-cell-depleted T cells, or T cells were the source of the cDNA or gDNA that made up the material.

Participants were aged about 18 to 89 years from approximately 24 US areas. Participant-given clinical history determined each cohort assignment. Per the original methods: Reference gene primer amplification in the assay estimated nucleated cell counts. The method was immunoSEQ multiplex PCR; TCRdb's version includes in-frame clones alone and lacks a portion of them. V and J calls and clone size are those listed in that table; D and trimming were worked out from the DNA. Of 250,000 to 300,000 clones listed, approximately 90% are singletons. Looked up from germline, CDR1 is SGHTS and CDR2 is YDEGEE. The ends were cut back, 2 bases at V and 4 bases at J, with 8 bases in the middle. There are 13 residues in the CDR3.

This receptor was identified in a middle-aged man who had recovered from COVID-19. The chain has TRBV5-8 and TRBJ2-3; D ambiguous. The sample comprised PBMCs or T cells enriched from blood (not recorded which). In DNA, the CDR3 is TGTGCCAGCAGCTTTGAAGCGTCAGATACGCAGTATTTT. Protein product: CASSFEASDTQYF. The full variable domain, completed using reference TRBV5-8 and TRBJ2-3, is EAGVTQSPTHLIKTRGQQATLRCSPISGHTSVYWYQQALGLGLQFLLWYDEGEERNRGNFPPRFSGRQFPNYSSELNVNALELEDSALYLCASSFEASDTQYFGPGTRLTVL.